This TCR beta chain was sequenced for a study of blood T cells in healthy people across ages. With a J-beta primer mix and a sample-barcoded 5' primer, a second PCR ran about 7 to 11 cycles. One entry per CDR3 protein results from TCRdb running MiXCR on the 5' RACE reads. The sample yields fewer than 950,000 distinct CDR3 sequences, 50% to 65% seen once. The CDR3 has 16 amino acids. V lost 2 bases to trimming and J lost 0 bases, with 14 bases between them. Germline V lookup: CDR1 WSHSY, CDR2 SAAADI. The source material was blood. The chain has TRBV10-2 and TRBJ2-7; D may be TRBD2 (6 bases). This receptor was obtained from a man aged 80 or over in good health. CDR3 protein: CASSERLAESSYEQYF. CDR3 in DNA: TGCGCCAGCAGTGAGCGTTTAGCGGAGAGCTCCTACGAGCAGTACTTC.